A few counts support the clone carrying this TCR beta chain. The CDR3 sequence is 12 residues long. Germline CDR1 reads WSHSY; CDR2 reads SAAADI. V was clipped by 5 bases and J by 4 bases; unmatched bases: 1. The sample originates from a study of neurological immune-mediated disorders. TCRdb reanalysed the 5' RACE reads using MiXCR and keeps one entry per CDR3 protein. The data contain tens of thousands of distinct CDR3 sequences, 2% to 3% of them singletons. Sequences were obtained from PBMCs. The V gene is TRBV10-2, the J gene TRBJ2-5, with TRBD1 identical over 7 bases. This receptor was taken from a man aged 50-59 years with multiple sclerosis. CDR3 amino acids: CASSRGRETQYF. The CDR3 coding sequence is TGCGCCAGCAGTAGGGGGCGAGAGACCCAGTACTTC.